The TCR beta chain described here comes from a study of CD8 T cells in Susac syndrome. Overall study results and limits: The authors acknowledged that the study's TCR sequencing and HLA analysis involved relatively few individuals.

Note on this clonotype: What it binds is unknown.

The germline V gene encodes CDR1 DFQATT and CDR2 SNEGSKA (reference sequence). The CDR3 extends over 15 amino acids. V gave up 1 base and J gave up 0 bases; unmatched junction bases: 4. Sequencing of TCR beta was performed on blood CD8+ and CD4+ T cells. In contrast to the negatively isolated CD8+ and CD4+ T cells, TEMRA cells were FACS-enriched. RNA, at about 0.5 to 1 ug, was reverse transcribed with random hexamers. Across 54 Vbeta and 13 Jbeta, immunoSEQ multiplex PCR amplified TCR beta CDR3. TCRdb called the immunoSEQ multiplex PCR reads again in MiXCR, with one record for every CDR3 protein. The sample shows about 130,000 distinct CDR3 sequences, 90% to 95% of them seen only once.

This chain joins TRBV20-1 and TRBJ2-7, with 9 bases matching TRBD2. The sequenced sample was CD8+ T cells from PBMCs. The TCR comes from a human donor with multiple sclerosis. The CDR3 loop reads CSARASGMSSYEQYF. The CDR3 DNA follows: TGCAGTGCTAGAGCTAGCGGGATGAGCTCCTACGAGCAGTACTTC.